What follows describes a single T cell receptor (beta chain). The data derive from a study of blood T cell repertoires in COVID-19. The CDR3 sequence is 12 residues long. With 4 bases clipped from V and 11 bases from J, the junction kept 8 bases outside the gene matches. Looked up from germline, CDR1 is SGHKS and CDR2 is YYEKEE (reference sequence). TCRdb's copy holds only in-frame clones and misses some; the assay was immunoSEQ multiplex PCR. The table lists 30,000 to 50,000 clones, more than 80% of them singletons, with about 15% in the top ten. This chain joins TRBV5-5 and TRBJ2-7; TRBD1 matches 8 bases. Sequenced: peripheral blood. The TCR was taken from a man aged 50-59 years with active or convalescent COVID-19. This CDR3 reads CASSGFGGQEYF. DNA for the CDR3: TGTGCCAGCAGCGGTTTTGGGGGACAGGAGTACTTC.